This T cell receptor (beta chain) derives from a study of regulatory T cells in long-lasting Graves disease. Overall study context: Patients with persistent Graves' disease had over 5 years of antithyroid drugs and persistent TSH receptor antibodies.

CDR3 regions were amplified by Arm-PCR using iRepertoire HTBI primers to build TCR beta libraries. MiXCR was run by TCRdb on the multiplex PCR reads, yielding one entry per CDR3 protein. The sample consists of about 470,000 distinct CDR3 sequences, less than 25% of them appearing once. Details on this clonotype: A much larger clone lies one base from this, so it may be a read error.

Stated time point: persistent/refractory GD, antithyroid drugs over 5 years with positive TRAb. Extracted RNA from PBMCs served as the source of the TCR library. The sequence was obtained from a female donor with Graves disease. The starting material was peripheral blood mononuclear cells (PBMCs), obtained when the disease was refractory, from a patient treated with antithyroid drugs.

The CDR3: CASSPQGTGTYGYTF. The DNA of the CDR3 is TGTGCCAGCAGTCCGCAAGGGACAGGGACCTATGGCTACACCTTC. V usage is TRBV6-1 and J usage is TRBJ1-2; TRBD1 matches at 9 bases. The CDR3 covers 15 residues. Trimming cost V 5 bases and J 4 bases; bases outside gene matches: 8. Germline CDR1 MNHNS, CDR2 SASEGT.